The rows below give T cell receptor beta chains drawn from one sample of a study of spatial heterogeneity in lung cancer. TCRdb called the 5' RACE reads again in MiXCR, with one record for every CDR3 protein. This table holds 15,000 to 20,000 distinct CDR3 sequences, about 19% found once. The sequencing used PBMCs, collected at surgery. The receptors come from a male donor with early-stage non-small cell lung cancer. Each CDR3 is given with its conserved first and last residue.

CDR3 length	J gene	V gene	CDR3 protein
15	TRBJ2-7	TRBV12-3/TRBV12-4	CASSSGGIISYEQYF
14	TRBJ2-1	TRBV11-1	CASSLDRPYNEQFF
16	TRBJ1-2	TRBV27	CASSDPLGTANYGYTF
13	TRBJ2-4	TRBV3-1	CASSPRPGRIQYF
14	TRBJ1-1	TRBV20-1	CSASVVALHTEAFF
16	TRBJ2-3	TRBV10-2	CASSESTRSSTDTQYF
13	TRBJ1-4	TRBV12-3/TRBV12-4	CASSLDPAIKLFF
15	TRBJ1-1	TRBV4-2	CASSRELTDNTEAFF
18	TRBJ2-6	TRBV27	CASRYTGQVLSGANVLTF
18	TRBJ1-5	TRBV3-1	CASSQGSGGEGGNQPQHF
12	TRBJ2-1	TRBV7-2	CASNSNYNEQFF
16	TRBJ2-2	TRBV20-1	CSARNREKANTGELFF
15	TRBJ2-7	TRBV20-1	CSARDHGLATYEQYF
15	TRBJ2-1	TRBV7-7	CASSRDRVRANEQFF
14	TRBJ2-7	TRBV5-1	CASSFAGARGEQYF
14	TRBJ1-1	TRBV19	CASSLDLINTEAFF
15	TRBJ1-5	TRBV10-3	CAIGPRDTSNQPQHF
13	TRBJ2-7	TRBV10-3	CAIIGQSPYEQYF
15	TRBJ1-1	TRBV6-2/TRBV6-3	CASSYAARGNTEAFF
15	TRBJ1-2	TRBV6-6	CASSRTGTGSDGYTF
15	TRBJ2-2	TRBV28	CASFSGTGSTGELFF
14	TRBJ2-7	TRBV2	CASLGGTGSYEQYF
12	TRBJ2-7	TRBV9	CASSRDRYEQYF
15	TRBJ1-1	TRBV7-6	CASSARTGPNTEAFF
15	TRBJ2-7	TRBV27	CASSTLTGERYEQYF
17	TRBJ2-7	TRBV20-1	CSASQFQDDAFSYEQYF
15	TRBJ2-2	TRBV27	CASSLSPAGTRELFF
13	TRBJ2-5	TRBV29-1	CSVALTAKETQYF
14	TRBJ2-1	TRBV11-3	CASSAGGSDIEQFF
16	TRBJ2-2	TRBV19	CASSIPGTGGFGELFF
13	TRBJ1-1	TRBV10-2	CASSVPVNTEAFF
13	TRBJ1-5	TRBV12-3/TRBV12-4	CASTHTVRQPQHF
15	TRBJ2-3	TRBV7-2	CASSPNGGGTDTQYF
15	TRBJ2-5	TRBV11-2	CASSLGGQGAETQYF
12	TRBJ2-7	TRBV12-3/TRBV12-4	CASSLGEDEQYF